The rows below give T cell receptor beta chains drawn from one sample of a study of graft-versus-host responses after intestinal transplantation. Generated by immunoSEQ multiplex PCR, the TCRdb table keeps only in-frame clones and is missing some. The sample lists roughly 9,400 clones, approximately 31% seen once, with 5% to 5.5% in the top ten. The starting material was alloreactive CD4+ T cells from a mixed lymphocyte reaction culture, obtained before intestinal transplant. Receptors originate from a human patient who received an intestinal transplant. Each CDR3 is given without its conserved first and last residue.

CDR3,V,J
ASSSLRSILSSGANVLT,TRBV7-6,TRBJ2-6
ASMPSGRRSYEQY,TRBV19,TRBJ2-7
ATQGTATNTGELF,TRBV10-3,TRBJ2-2
AISEEAVSTDTQY,TRBV10-3,TRBJ2-3
ASSFTGASNQPQH,TRBV5-6,TRBJ1-5
AWSAGVGNEKLF,TRBV30,TRBJ1-4
ASSFWSGRRDEQY,TRBV27,TRBJ2-7
ASRDRVLSQY,TRBV6-5,TRBJ2-7
ASSGPPTYEQY,TRBV10-3,TRBJ2-7
ASSFLGAGTGELF,TRBV5-1,TRBJ2-2
ASSLYYPGSYEQY,TRBV11-3,TRBJ2-7
ASSQDRVLSPLH,TRBV18,TRBJ1-6
ASSLTSGSYEQY,TRBV28,TRBJ2-7
ASRPAGTGNTEAF,TRBV28,TRBJ1-1
ASSIGTSSYNEQF,TRBV19,TRBJ2-1
ASSWGQPGNTIY,TRBV5-6,TRBJ1-3
ASSYGPGLAGNEQF,TRBV6-5,TRBJ2-1